Listed below are T cell receptor beta chains from one sample, sequenced in a study of T cell responses to AZD1222 COVID-19 vaccine. TCRdb's copy holds only in-frame clones and misses some; the assay was immunoSEQ multiplex PCR. This sample has some 190,000 clones, with more than 80% found just once. Sequencing used peripheral blood, obtained on day 0 of AZD1222 vaccination. The receptors shown here come from an adult in good health. The CDR3 runs from the conserved cysteine through the conserved F or W. The D gene is left open where the match is weak. Only some rows state a clone size, as once, few, many or a class for expanded clones.

clone size,J gene,D gene,V gene,CDR3 protein,CDR3 DNA
.,TRBJ2-2,.,TRBV7-6,CASSLEGVGTGELFF,TGTGCCAGCAGCTTAGAGGGAGTGGGCACCGGGGAGCTGTTTTTT
.,TRBJ2-1,.,TRBV11-3,CASSGRNNEQFF,TGTGCCAGCAGCGGACGAAACAATGAGCAGTTCTTC
.,TRBJ2-7,TRBD2,TRBV7-2,CASSRGGGQYEQYF,TGTGCCAGCAGCCGCGGGGGGGGCCAGTACGAGCAGTACTTC
.,TRBJ2-1,.,TRBV6-5,CASSYSTIGYNEQFF,TGTGCCAGCAGTTACTCGACTATCGGATACAATGAGCAGTTCTTC
.,TRBJ2-2,TRBD2,TRBV5-4,CASSRGTSGDTGELFF,TGTGCCAGCAGCCGCGGGACTAGCGGGGACACCGGGGAGCTGTTTTTT
.,TRBJ2-7,.,TRBV27,CASSSIPTGVTYEQYF,TGTGCCAGCAGTTCGATCCCAACCGGGGTGACCTACGAGCAGTACTTC
.,TRBJ2-3,.,TRBV7-9,CASSPTGSYTDTQYF,TGTGCCAGCAGCCCTACGGGGTCCTACACAGATACGCAGTATTTT
.,TRBJ2-5,TRBD2,TRBV5-1,CASSLQPTSGEETQYF,TGCGCCAGCAGCTTACAACCGACTAGCGGGGAAGAGACCCAGTACTTC
.,TRBJ2-3,.,TRBV4-3,CASSQDRDTDTQYF,TGCGCCAGCAGCCAAGACCGGGACACAGATACGCAGTATTTT
.,TRBJ2-1,.,TRBV7-9,CASSFLRAVEGDEQFF,TGTGCCAGCAGCTTCTTAAGGGCTGTGGAGGGCGATGAGCAGTTCTTC
.,TRBJ1-4,.,TRBV28,CASSFFRQNNEKLFF,TGTGCCAGCAGTTTCTTTCGACAGAATAATGAAAAACTGTTTTTT
.,TRBJ2-2,.,TRBV7-2,CASSFSLPGELFF,TGTGCCAGCAGCTTTAGCTTACCCGGGGAGCTGTTTTTT
.,TRBJ2-2,.,TRBV7-8,CASSFQFGQTSGELFF,TGTGCCAGCAGCTTCCAATTCGGACAGACATCCGGGGAGCTGTTTTTT
.,TRBJ2-2,TRBD1,TRBV4-3,CASSQGTGATGELFF,TGCGCCAGCAGCCAGGGGACAGGGGCGACCGGGGAGCTGTTTTTT
.,TRBJ2-7,TRBD1,TRBV4-3,CASSPEGQGRYEQYF,TGCGCCAGCAGCCCCGAAGGACAGGGTAGATACGAGCAGTACTTC
.,TRBJ2-7,TRBD1,TRBV10-3,CAIRDRGSEQYF,TGTGCCATCAGGGACAGGGGTTCAGAGCAGTACTTC
.,TRBJ2-7,TRBD1,TRBV4-3,CASSQLQGGEQYF,TGCGCCAGCAGCCAACTACAGGGGGGCGAGCAGTACTTC
.,TRBJ2-7,TRBD1,TRBV29-1,CSVGTASYEQYF,TGCAGCGTCGGGACAGCTTCCTACGAGCAGTACTTC
.,TRBJ1-1,.,TRBV6-5,CASSYSEGNTEAFF,TGTGCCAGCAGTTACTCGGAGGGGAACACTGAAGCTTTCTTT
.,TRBJ1-3,TRBD1,TRBV7-8,CASRQGTGGNTIYF,TGTGCCAGCAGACAAGGGACAGGTGGAAACACCATATATTTT
.,TRBJ1-3,TRBD1,TRBV5-1,CASSLDRGVSGNTIYF,TGCGCCAGCAGCTTGGACAGGGGGGTTTCTGGAAACACCATATATTTT
.,TRBJ1-4,.,TRBV21-1,CASSKKGGLNLTEKLFF,TGTGCCAGCAGCAAAAAGGGTGGGCTGAACCTTACCGAAAAACTGTTTTTT
.,TRBJ1-2,TRBD1,TRBV10-1,CASSDGTGYGYTF,TGCGCCAGCAGTGATGGGACAGGCTATGGCTACACCTTC
.,TRBJ2-5,TRBD2,TRBV14,CASSQDWLAGAETQYF,TGTGCCAGCAGCCAAGATTGGCTAGCGGGGGCTGAGACCCAGTACTTC
.,TRBJ2-1,.,TRBV6-1,CASSERQYNEQFF,TGTGCCAGCAGTGAGCGTCAGTACAATGAGCAGTTCTTC
few,TRBJ1-3,.,TRBV19,CATAEPGNTIYF,TGTGCTACAGCGGAACCTGGAAACACCATATATTTT
.,TRBJ2-5,.,TRBV18,CASSPGLSQETQYF,TGTGCCAGCTCACCCGGACTAAGCCAAGAGACCCAGTACTTC
.,TRBJ2-1,.,TRBV11-2,CASSSGHSSYNEQFF,TGTGCCAGCAGCTCCGGACATAGCTCCTACAATGAGCAGTTCTTC
.,TRBJ2-6,.,TRBV11-2,CASSLGVANVLTF,TGTGCCAGCAGCTTAGGGGTAGCCAACGTCCTGACTTTC
once,TRBJ2-1,.,TRBV7-3,CASSLLPVAGIGSADYNEQFF,TGTGCCAGCAGCTTACTCCCCGTAGCAGGTATAGGTAGCGCTGACTACAATGAGCAGTTCTTC
.,TRBJ2-6,TRBD1,TRBV28,CASSQRGLGANVLTF,TGTGCCAGCAGCCAAAGGGGGCTAGGGGCCAACGTCCTGACTTTC